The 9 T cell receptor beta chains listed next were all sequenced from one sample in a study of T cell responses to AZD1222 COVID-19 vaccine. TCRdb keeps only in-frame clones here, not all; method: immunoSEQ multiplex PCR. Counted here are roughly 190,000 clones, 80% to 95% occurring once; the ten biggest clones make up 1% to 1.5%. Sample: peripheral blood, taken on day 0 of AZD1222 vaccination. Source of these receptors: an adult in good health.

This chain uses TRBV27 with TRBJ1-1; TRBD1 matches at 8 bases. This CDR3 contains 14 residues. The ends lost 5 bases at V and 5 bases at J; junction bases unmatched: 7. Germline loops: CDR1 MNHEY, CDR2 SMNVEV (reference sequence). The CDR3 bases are TGTGCCAGCAGTCAACGACAGGGGATAACTGAAGCTTTCTTT. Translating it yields CASSQRQGITEAFF.

The CDR3 here is CASSQWGGQETQYF. CDR3 in DNA: TGTGCCAGCAGCCAATGGGGGGGGCAAGAGACCCAGTACTTC. The chain has TRBV6-5 and TRBJ2-5; 7 nucleotides agree with TRBD2. The trim removed 6 bases at V and 2 bases at J, leaving 6 bases unmatched. CDR1 is MNHEY, CDR2 SVGAGI, per germline. CDR3 length: 14 amino acids.

This CDR3 reads CASSLRQGVTEAFF. For the CDR3, the DNA is TGTGCCAGCAGCCTCCGACAGGGGGTCACTGAAGCTTTCTTT. The rearrangement joins TRBV3-1 (or the pseudogene TRBV3-2) to TRBJ1-1, with TRBD1 identical over 9 bases. The V gene's germline CDR1 is LGHDT and CDR2 YNNKEL (reference sequence). Trimming took 4 bases from V and 4 from J; bases not matched to a gene: 4. The CDR3 is 14 residues long.

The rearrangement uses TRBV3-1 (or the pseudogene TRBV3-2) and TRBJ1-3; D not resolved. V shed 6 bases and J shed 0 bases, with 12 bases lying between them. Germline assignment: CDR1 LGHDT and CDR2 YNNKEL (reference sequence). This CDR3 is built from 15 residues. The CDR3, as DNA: TGTGCCAGCAGACCCAGCGAAAGCTCTGGAAACACCATATATTTT. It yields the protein CASRPSESSGNTIYF.

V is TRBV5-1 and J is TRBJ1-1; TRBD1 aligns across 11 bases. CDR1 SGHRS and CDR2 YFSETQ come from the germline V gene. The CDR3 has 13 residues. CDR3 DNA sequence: TGCGCGCGGGACAGGGGGTTTTCCACTGAAGCTTTCTTT. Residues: CARDRGFSTEAFF.

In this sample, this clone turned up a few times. The CDR3 protein is CSASPRGTEAFF. CDR3 nucleotides: TGCAGTGCTAGTCCCAGGGGGACTGAAGCTTTCTTT. V gene TRBV20-1 combines with J gene TRBJ1-1, with 7 nucleotides matching TRBD1. This CDR3 contains 12 residues. Germline values: CDR1 DFQATT, CDR2 SNEGSKA (reference sequence). V was pared by 3 bases and J by 5 bases, with 3 bases of the junction left unmatched.

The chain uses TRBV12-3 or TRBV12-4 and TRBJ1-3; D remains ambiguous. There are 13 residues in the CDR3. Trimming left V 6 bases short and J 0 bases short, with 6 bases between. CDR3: CASRFFSGNTIYF. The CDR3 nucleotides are TGTGCCAGCAGGTTCTTCTCTGGAAACACCATATATTTT.

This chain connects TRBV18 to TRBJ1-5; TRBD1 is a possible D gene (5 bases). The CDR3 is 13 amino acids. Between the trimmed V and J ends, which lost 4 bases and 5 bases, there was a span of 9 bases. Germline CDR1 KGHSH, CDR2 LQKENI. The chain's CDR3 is CASSRGRDQPQHF. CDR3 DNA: TGTGCCAGCTCACGGGGACGCGATCAGCCCCAGCATTTT.

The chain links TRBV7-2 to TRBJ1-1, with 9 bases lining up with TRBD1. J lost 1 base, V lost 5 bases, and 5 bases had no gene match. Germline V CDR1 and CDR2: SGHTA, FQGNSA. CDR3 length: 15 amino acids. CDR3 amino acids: CASSQWTGANTEAFF. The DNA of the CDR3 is TGTGCCAGCAGCCAGTGGACAGGGGCGAACACTGAAGCTTTCTTT.